Given below is one T cell receptor (beta chain) in context. The antigen is not known. This specimen belongs to a study of T cells after yellow fever vaccination. The TCR cDNA carried a universal primer site and UMIs from 5'RACE template switching. TCRdb re-derived calls from the 5' RACE reads in MiXCR, one entry per CDR3 protein. The sample has around 600,000 distinct CDR3 sequences; over 9% are singletons. Study conclusions and caveats: Peaking faster, on day 5 versus 15, the secondary response was nonetheless weaker. The study re-detected most primary-vaccination clones after the booster (roughly 96% CD4, around 89% CD8).

The germline V gene encodes CDR1 SGHDT and CDR2 YYEEEE. The CDR3 totals 13 residues. V was pared by 4 bases and J by 6 bases, with 2 bases of the junction left unmatched. The TCR was taken from a man aged 25-40 years who received the YFV17D yellow fever vaccine. The chain couples TRBV5-6 to TRBJ2-1, with 9 bases lining up with TRBD1. Sample: PBMCs, taken on the day of the yellow fever booster vaccination. Here the CDR3 DNA reads TGTGCCAGCAGCGCGGACAGGGGCAATGAGCAGTTCTTC. Translating gives CASSADRGNEQFF.